This T cell receptor (beta chain) was sequenced for a study of T cells after yellow fever vaccination (dated by TCRdb to about 2019). About the study as a whole: The SMART-Seq v4 Ultra Low Input RNA kit was used to prepare libraries from fractions with low cell numbers. Bulk TCR alpha and beta repertoires were sequenced longitudinally to track T-cell clones before and after primary and booster YFV17D yellow fever vaccination. Two healthy male donors, one aged 18 to 30 and one aged 30 to 40 years, made up the cohort. Blood samples were taken at several timepoints before and after primary and secondary immunization, and bulk PBMC replicates and cell subsets were isolated.

Broader findings and caveats from the paper: Because only a couple of donors were included in the study, the extent to which the findings can be generalized is limited. Compared with the primary T-cell response, the secondary T-cell response was weaker but faster, peaking on day 5 rather than day 15. A small fraction of clonotypes showed up in both the CD4 and CD8 compartments, probably as a result of convergent recombination. Computational filtering was needed because FACS-sorted repertoires could contain abundant contaminating clonotypes from the bulk population. Most clones expanded after primary vaccination were re-detected after the booster (about 95% of CD4 and 88% of CD8), suggesting broad memory maintenance.

TCR cDNA was synthesized by 5'RACE template switching, which introduced a universal primer site and unique molecular identifiers. cDNA synthesis was primed from both the TCR alpha and TCR beta constant segments. Libraries were amplified in two PCR steps, with sample barcodes and sequencing adapters added in the second step. Libraries were sequenced on Illumina HiSeq 2500 (2x100 bp) or NovaSeq (2x150 bp). Under the source paper's analysis protocol: MIGEC handled demultiplexing of reads and collapsing into UMI consensus sequences, while MiXCR performed V(D)J alignment. Vaccine-responding clonotypes were identified with edgeR using replicate PBMC samples, with FDR below 0.01 and a log2 fold change above 5 up to day 15 being required. CD4 or CD8 identity was assigned to each bulk clonotype according to whether the clonotype was present at higher abundance in the sequenced CD4 repertoire or the sequenced CD8 repertoire. The public reads were quality trimmed at Q25 with fastp and then assembled into clones with MiXCR by TCRdb, keeping productive beta chains. Every entry covers one CDR3 protein and lists the most common genes and DNA from its rows. These V and J calls originate from TCRdb's pipeline instead of the authors' own analysis. The sample yields hundreds of thousands of distinct CDR3 sequences; about a fifth were counted once. Jointly, the top ten make up about 17% of the sample.

V is clipped by 0 bases and J by 0 bases, and the sequence between their germline boundaries is 4 bases long. Reading from cysteine to phenylalanine, the CDR3 counts 14 amino acids. The sequence is cut down to CDR3 DNA, 42 bases in frame from base 1. The germline V gene encodes CDR1 SGHRS and CDR2 YFSETQ. This clonotype was observed at least ten times. There is no known antigen for this receptor. Nothing much larger sits one base from this clone, and base qualities are not available. This specimen's treatment or condition label, per the study, means: live attenuated yellow fever vaccine strain. At each blood-draw timepoint, two biological replicates of bulk PBMCs were obtained. PBMCs were isolated from peripheral blood using a standard Ficoll-Paque protocol. TriZol was used to extract RNA from bulk PBMCs, CD4 and CD8 fractions, and dextramer-positive and dextramer-negative fractions.

Sequenced material: PBMCs, taken approximately 20 days after the first yellow fever vaccination. This sequence was found in a man between 18 and 29 years old who received the YFV17D yellow fever vaccine. The V and J genes are TRBV5-1 and TRBJ2-1, with the D segment identity uncertain. The CDR3: CASSLGASYNEQFF. The sequenced DNA is TGCGCCAGCAGCTTGGGCGCCTCCTACAATGAGCAGTTCTTC.